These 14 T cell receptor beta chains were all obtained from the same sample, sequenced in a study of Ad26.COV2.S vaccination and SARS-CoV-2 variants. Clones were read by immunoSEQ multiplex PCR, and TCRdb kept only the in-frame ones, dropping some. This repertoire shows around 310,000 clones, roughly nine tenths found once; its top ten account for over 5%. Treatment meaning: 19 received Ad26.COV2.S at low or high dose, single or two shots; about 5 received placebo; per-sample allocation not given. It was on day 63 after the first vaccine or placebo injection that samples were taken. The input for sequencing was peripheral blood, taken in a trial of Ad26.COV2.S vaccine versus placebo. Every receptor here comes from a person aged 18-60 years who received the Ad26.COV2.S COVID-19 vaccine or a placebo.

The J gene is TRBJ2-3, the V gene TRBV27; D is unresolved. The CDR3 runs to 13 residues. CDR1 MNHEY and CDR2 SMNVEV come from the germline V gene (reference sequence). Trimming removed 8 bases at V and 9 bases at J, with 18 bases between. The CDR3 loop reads CASGRTESQTQYF. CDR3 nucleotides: TGTGCCAGCGGAAGGACGGAGAGCCAGACGCAGTATTTT.

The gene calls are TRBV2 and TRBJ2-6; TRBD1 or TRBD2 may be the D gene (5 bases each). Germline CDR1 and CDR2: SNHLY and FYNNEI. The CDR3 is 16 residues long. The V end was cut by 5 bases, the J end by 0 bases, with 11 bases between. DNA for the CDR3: TGTGCCAGCAGTTTACCAGGGAGCTCTGGGGCCAACGTCCTGACTTTC. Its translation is CASSLPGSSGANVLTF. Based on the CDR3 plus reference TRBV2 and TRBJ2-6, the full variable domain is EPEVTQTPSHQVTQMGQEVILRCVPISNHLYFYWYRQILGQKVEFLVSFYNNEISEKSEIFDDQFSVERPDGSNFTLKIRSTKLEDSAMYFCASSLPGSSGANVLTFGAGSRLTVL.

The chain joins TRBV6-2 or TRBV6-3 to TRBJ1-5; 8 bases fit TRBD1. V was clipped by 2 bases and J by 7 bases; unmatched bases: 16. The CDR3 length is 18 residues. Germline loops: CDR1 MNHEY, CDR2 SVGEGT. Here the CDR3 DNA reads TGTGCCAGCAGTTACCTGTCGTCCGCAACAGGGGGGAGCCAGCCCCAGCATTTT. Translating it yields CASSYLSSATGGSQPQHF.

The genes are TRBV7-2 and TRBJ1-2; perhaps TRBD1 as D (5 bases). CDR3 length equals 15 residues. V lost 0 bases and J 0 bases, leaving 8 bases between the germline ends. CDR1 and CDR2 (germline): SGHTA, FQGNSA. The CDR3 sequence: CASSLAPGPNYGYTF. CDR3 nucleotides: TGTGCCAGCAGCTTAGCTCCGGGGCCTAACTATGGCTACACCTTC.

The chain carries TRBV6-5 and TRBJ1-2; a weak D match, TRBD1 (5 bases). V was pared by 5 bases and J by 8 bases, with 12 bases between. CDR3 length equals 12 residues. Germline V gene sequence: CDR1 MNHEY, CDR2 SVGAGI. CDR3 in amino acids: CASSPTGGGYTF. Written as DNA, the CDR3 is TGTGCCAGCAGTCCCACTGGGGGGGGCTACACCTTC.

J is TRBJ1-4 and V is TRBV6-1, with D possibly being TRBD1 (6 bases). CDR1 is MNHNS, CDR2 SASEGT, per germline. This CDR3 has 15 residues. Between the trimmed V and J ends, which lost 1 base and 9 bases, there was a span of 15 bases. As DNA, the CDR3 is TGTGCCAGCAGTGAAGAGGAGGGGGGCTCAAAAAAACTGTTTTTT. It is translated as CASSEEEGGSKKLFF.

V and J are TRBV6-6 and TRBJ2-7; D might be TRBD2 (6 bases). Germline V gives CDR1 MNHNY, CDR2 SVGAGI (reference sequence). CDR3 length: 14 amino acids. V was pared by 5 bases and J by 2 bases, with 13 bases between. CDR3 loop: CASSHLGGPYEQYF. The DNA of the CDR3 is TGTGCCAGCAGTCACCTCGGAGGGCCCTACGAGCAGTACTTC.

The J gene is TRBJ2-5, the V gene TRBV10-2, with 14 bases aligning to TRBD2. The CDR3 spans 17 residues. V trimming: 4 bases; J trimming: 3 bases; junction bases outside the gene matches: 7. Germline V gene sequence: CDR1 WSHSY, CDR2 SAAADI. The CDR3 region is CASSGQGLAGGEETQYF. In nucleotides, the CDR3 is TGCGCCAGCAGTGGGCAAGGACTAGCGGGGGGCGAAGAGACCCAGTACTTC.

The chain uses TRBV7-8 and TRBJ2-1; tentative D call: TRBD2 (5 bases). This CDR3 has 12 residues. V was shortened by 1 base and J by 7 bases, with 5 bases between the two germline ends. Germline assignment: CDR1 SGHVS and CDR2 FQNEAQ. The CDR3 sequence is CASSLGTNEQFF. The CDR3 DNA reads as TGTGCCAGCAGCTTAGGGACTAATGAGCAGTTCTTC.

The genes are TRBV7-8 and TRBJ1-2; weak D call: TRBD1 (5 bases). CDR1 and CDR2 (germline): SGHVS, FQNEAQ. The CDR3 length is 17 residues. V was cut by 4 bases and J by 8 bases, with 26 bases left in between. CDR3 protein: CASSSPRARGLWGGYTF. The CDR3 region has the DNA TGTGCCAGCAGCTCCCCTAGAGCAAGGGGCCTCTGGGGGGGCTACACCTTC.

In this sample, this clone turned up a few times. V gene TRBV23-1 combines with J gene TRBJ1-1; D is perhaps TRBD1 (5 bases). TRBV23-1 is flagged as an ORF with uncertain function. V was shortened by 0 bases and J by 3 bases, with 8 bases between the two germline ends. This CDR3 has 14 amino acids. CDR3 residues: CASSQSRGDTEAFF. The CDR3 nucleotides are TGCGCCAGCAGTCAATCAAGAGGGGACACTGAAGCTTTCTTT.

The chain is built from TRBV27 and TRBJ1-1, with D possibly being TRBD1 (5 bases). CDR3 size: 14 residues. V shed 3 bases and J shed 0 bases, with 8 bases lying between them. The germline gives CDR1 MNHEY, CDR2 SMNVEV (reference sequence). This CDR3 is CASSLTVVNTEAFF. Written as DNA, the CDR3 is TGTGCCAGCAGTTTGACAGTAGTGAACACTGAAGCTTTCTTT.

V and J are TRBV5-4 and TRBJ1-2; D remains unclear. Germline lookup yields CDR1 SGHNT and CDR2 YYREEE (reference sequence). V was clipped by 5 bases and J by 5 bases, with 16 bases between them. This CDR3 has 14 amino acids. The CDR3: CASRFDTSGYGYTF. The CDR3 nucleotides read TGTGCCAGCAGATTTGACACTTCTGGGTATGGCTACACCTTC.

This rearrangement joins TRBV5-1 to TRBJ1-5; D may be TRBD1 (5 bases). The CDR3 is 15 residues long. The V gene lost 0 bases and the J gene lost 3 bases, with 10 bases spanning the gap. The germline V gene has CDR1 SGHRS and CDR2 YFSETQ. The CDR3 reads CASSLGDATNQPQHF. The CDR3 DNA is TGCGCCAGCAGCTTGGGGGACGCCACCAATCAGCCCCAGCATTTT.